This TCR beta chain was sequenced in a study of T cell responses to AZD1222 COVID-19 vaccine. The V gene's germline CDR1 is SGHNT and CDR2 YYREEE (reference sequence). This CDR3 spans 13 amino acids. Between the trimmed V and J ends, which lost 4 bases and 3 bases, there was a span of 8 bases. TCRdb's copy holds only in-frame clones and misses some; the assay was immunoSEQ multiplex PCR. This sample has around 100,000 clones; more than 65% occur once, and the top ten carry about 9.4%. J is TRBJ2-4 and V is TRBV5-4; no clear D gene. The TCR sequence derives from an adult in good health. Sequencing used peripheral blood, obtained on day 0 of AZD1222 vaccination. The CDR3 DNA reads TGTGCCAGCAGCCCCGCCGACAAAAACATTCAGTACTTC. It yields the protein CASSPADKNIQYF. The variable domain in full, completed from reference TRBV5-4 and TRBJ2-4, reads ETGVTQSPTHLIKTRGQQVTLRCSSQSGHNTVSWYQQALGQGPQFIFQYYREEENGRGNFPPRFSGLQFPNYSSELNVNALELDDSALYLCASSPADKNIQYFGAGTRLSVL.